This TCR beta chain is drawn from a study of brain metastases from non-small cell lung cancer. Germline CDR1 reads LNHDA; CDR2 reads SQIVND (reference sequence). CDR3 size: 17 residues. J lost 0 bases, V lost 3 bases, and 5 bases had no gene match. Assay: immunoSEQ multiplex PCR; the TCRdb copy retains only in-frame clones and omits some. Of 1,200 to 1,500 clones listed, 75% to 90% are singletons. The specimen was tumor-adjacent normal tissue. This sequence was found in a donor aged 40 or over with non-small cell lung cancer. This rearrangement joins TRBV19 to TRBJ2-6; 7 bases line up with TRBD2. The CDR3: CASSMGREGSGANVLTF. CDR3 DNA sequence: TGTGCCAGTAGTATGGGGAGGGAGGGCTCTGGGGCCAACGTCCTGACTTTC.